This TCR beta chain was observed in a study of spatial heterogeneity in lung cancer. By sample share, this clonotype is medium-sized. Sample time point: sample taken at primary tumor resection. Untreated early-stage non-small cell lung cancer patients, approximately 76 in total, were the donors. TCRdb used MiXCR to reprocess the 5' RACE reads, holding one entry per CDR3 protein. The profile shows roughly 2,700 distinct CDR3 sequences, more than 15% of them singletons. Germline CDR1 SGHRS, CDR2 YFSETQ. This CDR3 has 15 residues. Trimming stripped 3 bases from V and 1 base from J, with 13 bases between. The chain combines TRBV5-1 with TRBJ2-5; D remains unclear. The receptor was isolated from a male donor with early-stage non-small cell lung cancer. The material was normal lung tissue next to the tumor, obtained at surgery. CDR3 DNA: TGCGCCAGCAGCTCTCAACCGCAGATCCAAGAGACCCAGTACTTC. The encoded protein is CASSSQPQIQETQYF.